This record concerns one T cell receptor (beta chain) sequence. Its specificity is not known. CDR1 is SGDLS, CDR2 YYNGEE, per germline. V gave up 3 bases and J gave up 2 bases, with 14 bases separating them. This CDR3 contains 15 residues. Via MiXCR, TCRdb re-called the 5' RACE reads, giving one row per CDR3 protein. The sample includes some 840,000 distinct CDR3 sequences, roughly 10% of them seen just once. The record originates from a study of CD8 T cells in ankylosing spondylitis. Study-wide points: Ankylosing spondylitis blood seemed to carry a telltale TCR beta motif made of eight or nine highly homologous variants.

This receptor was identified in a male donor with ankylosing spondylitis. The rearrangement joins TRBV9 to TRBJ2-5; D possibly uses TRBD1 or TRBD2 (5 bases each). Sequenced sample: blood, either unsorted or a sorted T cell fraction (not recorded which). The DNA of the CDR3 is TGTGCCAGCAGCGCGGGGTGGGGGTCACAAGAGACCCAGTACTTC. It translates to CASSAGWGSQETQYF.